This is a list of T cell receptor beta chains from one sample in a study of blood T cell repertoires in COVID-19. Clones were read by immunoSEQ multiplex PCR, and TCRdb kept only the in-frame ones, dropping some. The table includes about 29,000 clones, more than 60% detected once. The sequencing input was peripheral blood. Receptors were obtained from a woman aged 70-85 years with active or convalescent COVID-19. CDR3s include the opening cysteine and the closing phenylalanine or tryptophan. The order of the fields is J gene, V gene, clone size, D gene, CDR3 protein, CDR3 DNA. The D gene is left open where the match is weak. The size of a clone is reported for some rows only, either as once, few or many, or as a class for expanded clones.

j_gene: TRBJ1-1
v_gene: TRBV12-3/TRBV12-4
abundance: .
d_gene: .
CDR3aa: CASTAGHTEAFF
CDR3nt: TGTGCCAGCACCGCGGGACACACTGAAGCTTTCTTT

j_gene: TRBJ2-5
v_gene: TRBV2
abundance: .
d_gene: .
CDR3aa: CASSETTNQETQYF
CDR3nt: TGTGCCAGCAGTGAAACGACAAACCAAGAGACCCAGTACTTC

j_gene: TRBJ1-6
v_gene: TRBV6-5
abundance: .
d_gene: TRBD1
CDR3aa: CASKEGQHNSPLHF
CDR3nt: TGTGCCAGCAAGGAGGGACAGCATAATTCACCCCTCCACTTT

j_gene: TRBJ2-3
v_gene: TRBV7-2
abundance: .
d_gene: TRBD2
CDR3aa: CASSPRLAGNTDTQYF
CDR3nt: TGTGCCAGCAGCCCCCGCTTAGCGGGGAACACAGATACGCAGTATTTT

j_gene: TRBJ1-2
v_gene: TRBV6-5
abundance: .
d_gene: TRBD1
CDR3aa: CASSAGTGPSEGTF
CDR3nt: TGTGCCAGCAGCGCCGGGACAGGGCCCTCGGAGGGCACCTTC

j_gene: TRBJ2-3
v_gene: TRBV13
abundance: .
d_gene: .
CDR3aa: CASSLAASGKLGTDTQYF
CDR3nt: TGTGCCAGCAGCTTAGCGGCTTCAGGGAAATTGGGAACAGATACGCAGTATTTT

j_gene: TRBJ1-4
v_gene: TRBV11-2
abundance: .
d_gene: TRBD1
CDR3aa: CASSSPTGFGEKLFF
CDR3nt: TGTGCCAGCAGCTCCCCGACAGGGTTTGGGGAAAAACTGTTTTTT

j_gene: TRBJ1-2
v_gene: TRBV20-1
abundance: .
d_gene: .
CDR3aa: CRKECHYGYTF
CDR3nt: TGCAGGAAAGAGTGCCACTATGGCTACACCTTC

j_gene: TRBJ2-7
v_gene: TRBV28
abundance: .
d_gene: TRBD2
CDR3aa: CASSFISGRDSYEQYF
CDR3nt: TGTGCCAGCAGTTTCATTAGCGGGAGGGACTCCTACGAGCAGTACTTC

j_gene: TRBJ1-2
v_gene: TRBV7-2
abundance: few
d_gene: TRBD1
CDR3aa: CASSLVPGTQGEYGYTF
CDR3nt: TGTGCCAGCAGCTTAGTTCCGGGAACGCAGGGGGAATATGGCTACACCTTC

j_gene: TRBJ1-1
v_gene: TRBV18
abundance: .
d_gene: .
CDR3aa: CASSLDINTEAFF
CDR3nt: TGTGCCAGCTCACTTGACATTAACACTGAAGCTTTCTTT

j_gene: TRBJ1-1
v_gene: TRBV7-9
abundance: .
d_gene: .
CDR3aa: CASSFGGRTEAFF
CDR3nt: TGTGCCAGCAGCTTCGGGGGTCGGACCGAAGCTTTCTTT

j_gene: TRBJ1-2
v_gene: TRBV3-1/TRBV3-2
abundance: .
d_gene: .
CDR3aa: CASSQDSGGRYGYTF
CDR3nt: TGTGCCAGCAGCCAAGATTCGGGAGGGCGTTATGGCTACACCTTC

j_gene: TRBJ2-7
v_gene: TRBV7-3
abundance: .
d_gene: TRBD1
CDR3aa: CASSPHRGSYEQYF
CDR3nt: TGTGCCAGCAGCCCCCACAGGGGGTCCTACGAGCAGTACTTC

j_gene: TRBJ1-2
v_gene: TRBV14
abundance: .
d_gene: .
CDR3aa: CASSPMDSRYGYTF
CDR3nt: TGTGCCAGCAGCCCCATGGACAGCCGCTATGGCTACACCTTC

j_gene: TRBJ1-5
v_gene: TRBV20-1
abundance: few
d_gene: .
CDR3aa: CSASYLPGGGPQHF
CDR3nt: TGCAGTGCTAGTTATTTGCCCGGGGGGGGTCCCCAGCATTTT

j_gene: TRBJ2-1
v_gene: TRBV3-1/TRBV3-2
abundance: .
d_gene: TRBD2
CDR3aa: CASSQEGAGGPYNEQFF
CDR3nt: TGTGCCAGCAGCCAAGAGGGGGCGGGAGGGCCCTACAATGAGCAGTTCTTC

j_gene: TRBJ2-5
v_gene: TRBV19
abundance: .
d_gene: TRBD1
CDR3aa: CASSISPTGAETQYF
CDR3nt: TGTGCCAGTAGTATAAGTCCCACAGGGGCGGAGACCCAGTACTTC

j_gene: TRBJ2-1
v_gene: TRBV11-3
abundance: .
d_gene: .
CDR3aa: CASSLDGGNEQFF
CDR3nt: TGTGCCAGCAGCTTAGACGGGGGCAATGAGCAGTTCTTC

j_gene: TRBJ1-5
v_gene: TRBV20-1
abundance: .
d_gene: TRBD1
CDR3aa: CSASPRQGLGQPQHF
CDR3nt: TGCAGTGCTAGTCCCCGACAGGGGCTGGGTCAGCCCCAGCATTTT

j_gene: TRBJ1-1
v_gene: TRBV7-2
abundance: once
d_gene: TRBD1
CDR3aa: CASSLGGQGNTEAFF
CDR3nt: TGTGCCAGCAGCTTGGGGGGACAGGGCAACACTGAAGCTTTCTTT

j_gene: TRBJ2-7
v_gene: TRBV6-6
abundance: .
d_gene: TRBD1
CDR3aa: CASSYGTAFYEQYF
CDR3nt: TGTGCCAGCAGTTACGGGACAGCCTTCTACGAGCAGTACTTC

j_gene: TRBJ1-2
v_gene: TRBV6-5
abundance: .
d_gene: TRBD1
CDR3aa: CASRPTGEVYGYTF
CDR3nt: TGTGCCAGCAGGCCGACAGGGGAAGTCTATGGCTACACCTTC

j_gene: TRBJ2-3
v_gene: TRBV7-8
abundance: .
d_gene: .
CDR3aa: CASRTTNTDTQYF
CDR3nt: TGTGCCAGCAGAACAACCAACACAGATACGCAGTATTTT

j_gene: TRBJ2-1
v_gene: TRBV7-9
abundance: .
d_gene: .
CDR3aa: CASSFRGLGNEQFF
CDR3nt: TGTGCCAGCAGCTTCCGGGGTTTAGGGAATGAGCAGTTCTTC

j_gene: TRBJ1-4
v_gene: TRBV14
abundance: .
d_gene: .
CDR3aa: CASSPSGIWEKLFF
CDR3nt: TGTGCCAGCAGCCCTAGCGGGATATGGGAAAAACTGTTTTTT

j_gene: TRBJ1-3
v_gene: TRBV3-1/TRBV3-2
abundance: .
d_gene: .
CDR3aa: CASSPCRVVVFGNTIYF
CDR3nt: TGTGCCAGCAGCCCATGCAGGGTCGTAGTCTTTGGAAACACCATATATTTT

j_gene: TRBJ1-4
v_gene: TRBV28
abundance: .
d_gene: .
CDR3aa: CASSPPHEKLFF
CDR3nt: TGTGCCAGCAGTCCTCCTCATGAAAAACTGTTTTTT

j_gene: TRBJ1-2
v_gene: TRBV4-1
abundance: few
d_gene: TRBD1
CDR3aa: CASSPGTGGRRGYGYTF
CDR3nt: TGCGCCAGCAGCCCCGGGACAGGGGGTCGAAGAGGCTATGGCTACACCTTC

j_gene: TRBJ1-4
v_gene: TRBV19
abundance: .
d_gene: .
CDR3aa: CASHPGSRNEKLFF
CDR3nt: TGTGCCAGCCATCCGGGATCTCGAAATGAAAAACTGTTTTTT

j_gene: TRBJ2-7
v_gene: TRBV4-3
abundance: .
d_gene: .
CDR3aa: CASSHEWVGDGSF
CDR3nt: .

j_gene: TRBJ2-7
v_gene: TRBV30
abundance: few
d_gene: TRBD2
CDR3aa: CAWSIAAGAYEQYF
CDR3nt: TGTGCCTGGAGTATAGCAGCGGGAGCCTACGAGCAGTACTTC

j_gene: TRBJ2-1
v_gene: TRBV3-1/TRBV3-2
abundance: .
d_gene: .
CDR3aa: CASSQDSHSLLGGNEQFF
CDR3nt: TGTGCCAGCAGCCAAGATAGTCATTCGCTATTGGGGGGCAATGAGCAGTTCTTC

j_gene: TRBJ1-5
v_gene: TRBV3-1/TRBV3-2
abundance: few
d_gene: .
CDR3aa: CASSLSGDLTHQPQHF
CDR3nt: TGTGCCAGCAGCCTCTCGGGGGACTTAACCCATCAGCCCCAGCATTTT

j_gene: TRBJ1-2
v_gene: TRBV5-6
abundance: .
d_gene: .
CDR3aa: CASSEQAYGYTF
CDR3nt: TGTGCCAGCAGCGAACAGGCCTATGGCTACACCTTC

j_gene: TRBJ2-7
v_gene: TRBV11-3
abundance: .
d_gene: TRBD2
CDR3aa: CASSPTSGAYEQYF
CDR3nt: TGTGCCAGCAGCCCCACTAGCGGGGCCTACGAGCAGTACTTC

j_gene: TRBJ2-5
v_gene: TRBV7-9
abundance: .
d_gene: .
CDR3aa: CASSFGGETQYF
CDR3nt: TGTGCCAGCAGCTTTGGAGGGGAGACCCAGTACTTC

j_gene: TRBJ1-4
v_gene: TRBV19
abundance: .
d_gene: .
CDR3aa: CASSTGNKVPNEKLFF
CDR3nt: TGTGCCAGTAGTACGGGGAATAAGGTTCCTAATGAAAAACTGTTTTTT

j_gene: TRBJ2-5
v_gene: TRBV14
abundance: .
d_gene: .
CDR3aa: CASSQGGLLETQYF
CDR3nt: TGTGCCAGCAGCCAAGGAGGTTTACTAGAGACCCAGTACTTC

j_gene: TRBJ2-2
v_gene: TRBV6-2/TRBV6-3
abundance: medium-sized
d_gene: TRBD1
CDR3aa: CASSYQGTGMLVELFF
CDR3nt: TGTGCCAGCAGTTACCAAGGGACAGGGATGCTCGTGGAGCTGTTTTTT

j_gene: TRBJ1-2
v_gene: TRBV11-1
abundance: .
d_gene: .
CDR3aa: CASSTGRTAYGYTF
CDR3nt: TGTGCCAGCAGCACAGGACGGACCGCCTATGGCTACACCTTC

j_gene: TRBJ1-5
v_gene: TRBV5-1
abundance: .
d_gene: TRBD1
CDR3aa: CASSEGTGIWNQPQHF
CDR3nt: TGCGCCAGCAGCGAAGGGACAGGGATATGGAATCAGCCCCAGCATTTT

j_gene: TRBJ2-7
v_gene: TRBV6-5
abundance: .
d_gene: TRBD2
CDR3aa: CASRGGYEQYF
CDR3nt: TGTGCCAGCAGGGGGGGGTACGAGCAGTACTTC

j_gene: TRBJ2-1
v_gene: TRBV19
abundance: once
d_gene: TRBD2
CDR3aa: CASSPSSGRAHEQFF
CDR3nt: TGTGCCAGTAGCCCTTCTAGCGGGAGGGCCCATGAGCAGTTCTTC

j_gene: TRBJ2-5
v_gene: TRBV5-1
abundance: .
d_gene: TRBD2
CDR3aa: CASGEAGGQETQYF
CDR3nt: TGCGCCAGCGGCGAAGCGGGGGGGCAAGAGACCCAGTACTTC

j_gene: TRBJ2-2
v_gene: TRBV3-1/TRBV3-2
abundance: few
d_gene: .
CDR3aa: CASSQRGNTGELFF
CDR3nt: TGTGCCAGCAGCCAGCGAGGAAACACCGGGGAGCTGTTTTTT

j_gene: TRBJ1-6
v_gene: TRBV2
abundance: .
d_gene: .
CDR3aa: CASRNGREWGSPLHF
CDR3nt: TGTGCCAGCCGAAATGGGAGAGAATGGGGTTCACCCCTCCACTTT

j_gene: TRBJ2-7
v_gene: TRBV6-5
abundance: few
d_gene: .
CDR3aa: CASSYQNRAYEQYF
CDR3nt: TGTGCCAGCAGTTACCAGAACAGAGCCTACGAGCAGTACTTC

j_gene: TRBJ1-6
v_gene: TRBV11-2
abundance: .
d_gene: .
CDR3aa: CASSLGPNSPLHF
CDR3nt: TGTGCCAGCAGCTTAGGGCCCAATTCACCCCTCCACTTT

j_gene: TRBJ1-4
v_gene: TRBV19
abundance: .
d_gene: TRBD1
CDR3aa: CASSKIQGPTREKLFF
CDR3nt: TGTGCCAGTAGCAAGATACAGGGGCCCACCCGGGAAAAACTGTTTTTT

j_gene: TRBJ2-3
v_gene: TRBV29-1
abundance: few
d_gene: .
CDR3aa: CSVERGADTQYF
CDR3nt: TGCAGCGTTGAACGGGGTGCAGATACGCAGTATTTT

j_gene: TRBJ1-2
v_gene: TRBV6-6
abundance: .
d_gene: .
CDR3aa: CASRPQGGKGYTF
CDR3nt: TGTGCCAGCAGGCCACAGGGTGGGAAAGGCTACACCTTC

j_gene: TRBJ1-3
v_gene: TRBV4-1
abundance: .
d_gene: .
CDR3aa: CASSQGFGSGNTIYF
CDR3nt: TGCGCCAGCAGCCAAGGGTTCGGCTCTGGAAACACCATATATTTT

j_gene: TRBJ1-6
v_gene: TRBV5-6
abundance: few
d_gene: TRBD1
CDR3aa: CASSRSGQVANSPLHF
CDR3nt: TGTGCCAGCAGCCGATCGGGACAGGTAGCTAATTCACCCCTCCACTTT